The rows below give T cell receptor beta chains drawn from one sample of a study of T cells in Graves' hyperthyroidism and ophthalmopathy. Each CDR3 protein is one row after TCRdb ran MiXCR on the multiplex PCR reads. The sample includes 250,000 to 300,000 distinct CDR3 sequences, around 20% of them seen just once. Sample: blood. These receptors all come from a man between 50 and 59 years old with Graves' ophthalmopathy. CDR3s include the opening cysteine and the closing phenylalanine or tryptophan. D genes are given only for firm matches. The size of a clone is reported for some rows only, either as once, few or many, or as a class for expanded clones.

TRBD2	few	TRBV6-2/TRBV6-3	TRBJ2-2	TGTGCCAGCAGTTACTCTGGGACTAGCGGGAGAACCGGGGAGCTGTTTTTT	CASSYSGTSGRTGELFF
-	many	TRBV7-2	TRBJ2-7	TGTGCCAGCAGCTTAAGCGTAGCGGTCCACGAGCAGTACTTC	CASSLSVAVHEQYF
TRBD1	many	TRBV5-8	TRBJ1-1	TGTGCCAGCAGAGGACAGGGTATGAACACTGAAGCTTTCTTT	CASRGQGMNTEAFF
-	-	TRBV29-1	TRBJ2-1	TGCAGCGTTGTCCCTAGTCAGGCTGAGCAGTTCTTC	CSVVPSQAEQFF
-	many	TRBV20-1	TRBJ2-1	TGCAGTGCTCCCCCAAAGATAGTGGGAGTCGGCTACAATGAGCAGTTCTTC	CSAPPKIVGVGYNEQFF
-	many	TRBV6-1	TRBJ1-2	TGTGCCAGCATCCGCGGGACACCTAACTATGGCTACACCTTC	CASIRGTPNYGYTF
TRBD1	few	TRBV5-1	TRBJ1-2	TGCGCCAGCAGCCCCCCGGACAGGGTCTATGGCTACACCTTC	CASSPPDRVYGYTF
TRBD2	-	TRBV20-1	TRBJ2-3	TGCAGTGCCGACGACGGGACTAGCGGGATCAATACGCAGTATTTT	CSADDGTSGINTQYF
-	-	TRBV15	TRBJ1-5	TGTGCCACCAGCTTTCAAAATCAGCCCCAGCATTTT	CATSFQNQPQHF
TRBD2	-	TRBV6-5	TRBJ2-3	TGTGCCAGCAGTTACGTACGGGAGGGGCTAGATACGCAGTATTTT	CASSYVREGLDTQYF